This T cell receptor beta chain comes out of a study of blood T cell repertoires in COVID-19. Looking at the study overall: T cells, B-cell-depleted T cells, or PBMCs provided the cDNA or gDNA that served as material.

Here immunoSEQ multiplex PCR was the method, and the copy in TCRdb shows in-frame clones only, minus some. The top ten hold roughly 0.86% of the sample, which has a few hundred thousand clones, approximately 89% seen once. Participants, about 18 to 95 years old, spanned 25 or so US areas. Participants reported their clinical history, and cohort assignment relied on those reports. Germline V gives CDR1 WNHNN, CDR2 SYGVQD (reference sequence). V lost 4 bases to trimming and J lost 8 bases, with 14 bases between them. The CDR3 has 13 amino acids. The rearrangement uses TRBV10-1 and TRBJ1-2; D is perhaps TRBD1 (6 bases). The source of this sequence is a woman in her thirties or forties who had been exposed to COVID-19. Specimen: PBMCs or T cells enriched from blood (not recorded which). CDR3 loop: CASSATGMRGYTF. CDR3 in DNA: TGCGCCAGCAGTGCCACAGGGATGAGAGGCTACACCTTC.